This T cell receptor (beta chain) comes out of a study of blood T cell repertoires in COVID-19. Clones were read by immunoSEQ multiplex PCR, and TCRdb kept only the in-frame ones, dropping some. This table holds over 150,000 clones, under 90% found once. About this clone itself: This sample also contains other DNA sequences that code for the same CDR3.

Sequenced: PBMCs or T cells enriched from blood (not recorded which). The sequence was obtained from a woman aged 55 to 70 who had recovered from COVID-19.

For the CDR3, the DNA is TGTGCCAGCAGCGTCCGACAGGGTGGTGAAGCTTTCTTT. Translation gives CASSVRQGGEAFF. The chain links TRBV9 to TRBJ1-1; the match to TRBD1 covers 7 bases. The junction had 5 bases not matched to a gene; V was cut back by 2 bases and J by 7 bases. Per germline, CDR1 SGDLS and CDR2 YYNGEE. This CDR3 has 13 residues.